This T cell receptor beta chain emerged from a study of blood T cells in healthy people across ages. It was with a sample-barcoded 5' primer and a J-beta primer mix that a second PCR of roughly 7 to 12 cycles was run. Each cDNA molecule received a tag from a template-switch adaptor that had 12 random nucleotides. TCRdb re-derived calls from the 5' RACE reads in MiXCR, one entry per CDR3 protein. The data contain hundreds of thousands of distinct CDR3 sequences, about three fifths of them singletons. The V gene lost 7 bases and the J gene lost 2 bases, with 12 bases spanning the gap. The CDR3 sequence is 14 residues long.

The sample taken for sequencing was blood. The TCR originated in a young man in good health. This sequence joins TRBV12-3 or TRBV12-4 and TRBJ1-5; D call uncertain. The CDR3 loop reads CASIVGVGNQPQHF. The CDR3 DNA reads as TGTGCCAGCATTGTTGGGGTCGGCAATCAGCCCCAGCATTTT.